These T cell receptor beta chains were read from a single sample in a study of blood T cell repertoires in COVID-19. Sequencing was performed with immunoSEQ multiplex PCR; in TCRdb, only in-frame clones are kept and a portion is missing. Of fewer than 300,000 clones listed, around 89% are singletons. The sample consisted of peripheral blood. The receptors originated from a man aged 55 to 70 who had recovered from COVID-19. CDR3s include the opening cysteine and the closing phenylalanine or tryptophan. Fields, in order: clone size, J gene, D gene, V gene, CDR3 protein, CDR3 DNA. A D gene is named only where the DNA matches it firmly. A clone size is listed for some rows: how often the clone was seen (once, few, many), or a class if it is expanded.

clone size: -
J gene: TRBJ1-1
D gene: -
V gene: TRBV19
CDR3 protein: CASSPTRGAPESFF
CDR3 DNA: TGTGCCAGTAGTCCTACGCGGGGGGCGCCCGAGTCTTTCTTT

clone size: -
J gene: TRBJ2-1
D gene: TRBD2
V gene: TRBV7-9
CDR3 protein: CASSPRLAGQYNEQFF
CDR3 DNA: TGTGCCAGCAGCCCGCGACTAGCGGGGCAATACAATGAGCAGTTCTTC

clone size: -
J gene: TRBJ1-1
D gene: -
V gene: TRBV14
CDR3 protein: CASSQYRTLNTEAFF
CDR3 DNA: TGTGCCAGCAGCCAGTACAGGACACTGAACACTGAAGCTTTCTTT

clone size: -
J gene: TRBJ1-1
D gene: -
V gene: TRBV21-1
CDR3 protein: CARPTGWGTEAFF
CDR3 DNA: TGTGCCAGACCGACAGGATGGGGCACTGAAGCTTTCTTT

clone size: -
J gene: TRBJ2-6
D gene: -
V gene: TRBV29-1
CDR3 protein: CSVGFSGGSGANVLTF
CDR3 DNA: TGCAGCGTTGGATTTTCCGGGGGCTCTGGGGCCAACGTCCTGACTTTC

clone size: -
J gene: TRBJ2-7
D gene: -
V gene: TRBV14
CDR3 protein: CASSQESTRTYEQYF
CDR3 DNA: TGTGCCAGCAGCCAAGAGTCTACTAGGACCTACGAGCAGTACTTC

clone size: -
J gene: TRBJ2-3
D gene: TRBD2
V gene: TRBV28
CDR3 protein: CASSLAGGSTDTQYF
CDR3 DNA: TGTGCCAGCAGTTTAGCGGGGGGGAGCACAGATACGCAGTATTTT

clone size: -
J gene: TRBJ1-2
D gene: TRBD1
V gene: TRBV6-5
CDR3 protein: CASSSTGGGYGYTF
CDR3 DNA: TGTGCCAGCAGCTCAACAGGGGGTGGCTATGGCTACACCTTC

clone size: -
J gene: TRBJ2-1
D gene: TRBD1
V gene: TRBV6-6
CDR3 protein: CASSGTGWVEQFF
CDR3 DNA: TGTGCCAGCTCCGGGACAGGGTGGGTTGAGCAGTTCTTC

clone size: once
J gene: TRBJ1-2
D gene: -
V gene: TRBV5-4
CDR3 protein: CASSLVGRAHGYTF
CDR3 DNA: TGTGCCAGCAGCTTGGTGGGGAGGGCCCATGGCTACACCTTC

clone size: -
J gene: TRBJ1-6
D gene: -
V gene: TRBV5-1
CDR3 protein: CASSLVGAPRHF
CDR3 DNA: TGCGCCAGCAGCTTGGTTGGTGCACCGCGCCACTTT

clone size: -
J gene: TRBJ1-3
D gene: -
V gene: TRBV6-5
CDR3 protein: CASRSSSGNTIYF
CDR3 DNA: TGTGCCAGCAGGAGTAGCTCTGGAAACACCATATATTTT

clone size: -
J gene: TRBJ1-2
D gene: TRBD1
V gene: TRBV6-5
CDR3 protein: CASNGQGYGYTF
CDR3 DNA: TGTGCCAGCAACGGACAGGGCTATGGCTACACCTTC

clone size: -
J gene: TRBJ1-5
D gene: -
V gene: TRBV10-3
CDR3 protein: CAISETVSNQPQHF
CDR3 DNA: TGTGCCATCAGTGAGACAGTTAGCAATCAGCCCCAGCATTTT

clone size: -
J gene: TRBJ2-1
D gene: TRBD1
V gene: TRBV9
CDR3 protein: CASSLDPRDRVYNEQFF
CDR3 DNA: TGTGCCAGCAGCCTAGATCCCCGGGACAGAGTTTACAATGAGCAGTTCTTC

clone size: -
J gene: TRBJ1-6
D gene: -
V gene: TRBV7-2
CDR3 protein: CASSPGSGNSPLHF
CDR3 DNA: TGTGCCAGCAGCCCCGGGTCCGGTAATTCACCCCTCCACTTT

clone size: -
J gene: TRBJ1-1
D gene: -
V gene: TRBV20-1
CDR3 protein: CSASPIARNTEAFF
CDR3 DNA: TGCAGTGCTAGTCCCATCGCTAGGAACACTGAAGCTTTCTTT

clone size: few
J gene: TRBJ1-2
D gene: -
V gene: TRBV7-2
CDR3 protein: CASSPPTGVLYGYTF
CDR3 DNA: TGTGCCAGCAGCCCCCCGACGGGGGTCCTCTATGGCTACACCTTC

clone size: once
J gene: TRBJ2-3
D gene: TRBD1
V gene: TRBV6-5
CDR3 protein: CASTLDRGADTQYF
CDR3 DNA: TGTGCCAGCACTTTAGACAGGGGAGCAGATACGCAGTATTTT

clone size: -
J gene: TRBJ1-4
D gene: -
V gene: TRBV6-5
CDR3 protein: CASSFRLVEKLFF
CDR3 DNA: TGTGCCAGCAGTTTCCGGCTAGTTGAAAAACTGTTTTTT

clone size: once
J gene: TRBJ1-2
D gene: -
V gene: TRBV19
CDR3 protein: CASSVKGDYGYTF
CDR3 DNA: TGTGCCAGTAGTGTTAAGGGGGACTATGGCTACACCTTC

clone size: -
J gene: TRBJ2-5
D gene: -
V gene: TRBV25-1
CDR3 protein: CASASGANFYQETQYF
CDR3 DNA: TGTGCCAGCGCCTCAGGGGCCAATTTCTACCAAGAGACCCAGTACTTC

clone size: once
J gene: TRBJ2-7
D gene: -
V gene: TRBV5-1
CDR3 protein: CASSLRQGGEQYF
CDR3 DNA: TGCGCCAGCAGCTTAAGGCAGGGAGGCGAGCAGTACTTC

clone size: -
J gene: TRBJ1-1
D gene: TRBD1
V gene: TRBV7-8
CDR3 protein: CASSSDRGPVTAFF
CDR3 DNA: TGTGCCAGCAGCTCCGACAGGGGGCCGGTCACGGCTTTCTTT

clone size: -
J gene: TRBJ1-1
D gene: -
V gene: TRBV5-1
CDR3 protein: CASSLGGGVLNTEAFF
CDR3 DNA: TGCGCCAGCAGCTTGGGTGGAGGGGTGTTGAACACTGAAGCTTTCTTT

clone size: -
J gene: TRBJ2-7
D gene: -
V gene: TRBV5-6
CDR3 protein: CASSLFSADRGGEQYF
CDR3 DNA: TGTGCCAGCAGCTTGTTTAGTGCCGATCGTGGGGGGGAGCAGTACTTC

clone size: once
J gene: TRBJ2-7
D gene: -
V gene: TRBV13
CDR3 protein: CASSLRGRSSYEQYF
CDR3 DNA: TGTGCCAGCAGCTTACGAGGGCGCAGCTCCTACGAGCAGTACTTC

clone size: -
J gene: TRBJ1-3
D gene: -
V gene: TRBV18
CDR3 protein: CASSPQSGNTIYF
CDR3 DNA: TGTGCCAGCTCACCCCAATCTGGAAACACCATATATTTT

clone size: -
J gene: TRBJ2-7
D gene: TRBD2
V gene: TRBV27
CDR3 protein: CASSSRSSGGYEQYF
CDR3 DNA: TGTGCCAGCAGTTCGAGATCTAGCGGGGGATACGAGCAGTACTTC

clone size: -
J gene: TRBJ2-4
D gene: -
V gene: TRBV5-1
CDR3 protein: CASSLARDTRNIQYF
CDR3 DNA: TGCGCCAGCAGCTTGGCCCGGGACACAAGAAACATTCAGTACTTC

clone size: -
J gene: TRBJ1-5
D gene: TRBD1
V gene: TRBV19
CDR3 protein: CASSISGTGVNQPQHF
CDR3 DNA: TGTGCCAGTAGTATTTCGGGGACAGGCGTCAATCAGCCCCAGCATTTT